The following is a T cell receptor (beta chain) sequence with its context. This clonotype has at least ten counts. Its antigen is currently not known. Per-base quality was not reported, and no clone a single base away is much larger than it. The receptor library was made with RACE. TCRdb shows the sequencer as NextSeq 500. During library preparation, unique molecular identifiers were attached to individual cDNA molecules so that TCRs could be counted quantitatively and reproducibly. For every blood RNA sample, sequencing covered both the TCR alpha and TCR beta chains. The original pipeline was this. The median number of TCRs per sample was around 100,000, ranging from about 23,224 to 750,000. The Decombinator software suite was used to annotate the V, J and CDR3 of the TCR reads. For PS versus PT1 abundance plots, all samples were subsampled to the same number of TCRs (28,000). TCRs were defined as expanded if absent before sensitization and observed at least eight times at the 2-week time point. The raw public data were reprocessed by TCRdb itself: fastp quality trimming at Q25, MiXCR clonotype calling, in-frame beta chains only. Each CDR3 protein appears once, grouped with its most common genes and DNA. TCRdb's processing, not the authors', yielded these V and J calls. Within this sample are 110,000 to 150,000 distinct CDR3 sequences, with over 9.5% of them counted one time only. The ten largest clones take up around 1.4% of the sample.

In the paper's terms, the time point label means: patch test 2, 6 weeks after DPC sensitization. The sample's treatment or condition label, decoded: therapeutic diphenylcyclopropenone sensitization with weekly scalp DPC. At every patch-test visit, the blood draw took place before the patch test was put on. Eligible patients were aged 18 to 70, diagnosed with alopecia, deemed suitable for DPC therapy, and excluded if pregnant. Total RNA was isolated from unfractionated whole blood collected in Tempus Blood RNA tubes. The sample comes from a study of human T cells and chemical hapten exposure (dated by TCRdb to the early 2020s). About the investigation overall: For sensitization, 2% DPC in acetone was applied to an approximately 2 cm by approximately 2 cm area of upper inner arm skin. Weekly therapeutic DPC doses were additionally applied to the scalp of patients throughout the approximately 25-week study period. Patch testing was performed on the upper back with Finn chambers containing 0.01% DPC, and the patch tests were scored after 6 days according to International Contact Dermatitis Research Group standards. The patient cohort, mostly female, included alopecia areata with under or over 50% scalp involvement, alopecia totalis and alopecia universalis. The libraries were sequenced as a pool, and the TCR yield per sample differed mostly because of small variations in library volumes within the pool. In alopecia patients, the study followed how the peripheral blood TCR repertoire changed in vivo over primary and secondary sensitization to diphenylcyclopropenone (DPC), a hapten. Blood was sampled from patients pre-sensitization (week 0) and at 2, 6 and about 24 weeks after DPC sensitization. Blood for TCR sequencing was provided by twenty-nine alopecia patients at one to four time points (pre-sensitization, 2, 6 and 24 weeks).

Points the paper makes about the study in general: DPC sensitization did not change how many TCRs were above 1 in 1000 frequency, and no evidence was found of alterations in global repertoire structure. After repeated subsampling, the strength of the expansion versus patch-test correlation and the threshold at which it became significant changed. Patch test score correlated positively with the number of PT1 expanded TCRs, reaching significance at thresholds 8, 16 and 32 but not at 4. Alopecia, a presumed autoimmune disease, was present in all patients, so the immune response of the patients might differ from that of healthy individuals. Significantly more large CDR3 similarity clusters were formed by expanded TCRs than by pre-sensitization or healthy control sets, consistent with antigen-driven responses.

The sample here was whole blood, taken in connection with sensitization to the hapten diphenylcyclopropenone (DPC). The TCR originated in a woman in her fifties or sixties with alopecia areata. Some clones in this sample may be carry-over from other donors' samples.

The CDR3 reads as follows: CSARGGETQYF. The nucleotide sequence reads as follows: TGCAGTGCTAGAGGGGGGGAGACCCAGTACTTC. Recombination joined TRBV20-1 with TRBJ2-5; the D gene assignment is perhaps TRBD1 or TRBD2, with each matching 5 bases. The cysteine opens and the phenylalanine closes a CDR3 of 11 amino acids. Only the CDR3 DNA is retained, 33 bases long and in frame from the first base. The germline V gene (reference sequence) sets CDR1 to DFQATT and CDR2 to SNEGSKA. The germline ends are 5 bases apart after V is trimmed by 1 base and J by 5 bases.